A selection of T cell receptor beta chains follows, all from one sample in a study of blood T cell repertoires in COVID-19. The method was immunoSEQ multiplex PCR; TCRdb's version includes in-frame clones alone and lacks a portion of them. The sample has approximately 140,000 clones, roughly 90% seen once. Sequencing used peripheral blood. The source is an older man with active COVID-19. CDR3s include the opening cysteine and the closing phenylalanine or tryptophan. A D gene is named only where the DNA matches it firmly. Size tells how often a clone was seen (once, few, many) or the class of an expanded clone, and some rows leave it out.

clone_size	j_call	d_call	v_call	cdr3_aa	cdr3_nt
once	TRBJ2-1	.	TRBV14	CASSPFRESSYNEQFF	TGTGCCAGCAGCCCCTTTAGGGAGAGCTCCTACAATGAGCAGTTCTTC
.	TRBJ2-3	.	TRBV28	CASNRGEREDTQYF	TGTGCCAGCAACAGGGGGGAGCGGGAAGATACGCAGTATTTT
once	TRBJ1-6	TRBD1	TRBV5-1	CASSASPTGTSNSPLHF	TGCGCCAGCAGCGCTTCCCCGACAGGGACAAGTAATTCACCCCTCCACTTT
once	TRBJ2-7	.	TRBV19	CASSIAETSTYEQYF	TGTGCCAGTAGTATAGCAGAGACTTCCACCTACGAGCAGTACTTC
.	TRBJ2-7	TRBD1	TRBV18	CASSSDRIYEQYF	TGTGCCAGCTCTTCGGACAGGATCTACGAGCAGTACTTC
.	TRBJ1-1	.	TRBV5-1	CASSLEYSTNTEAFF	TGCGCCAGCAGCTTGGAGTACAGTACGAACACTGAAGCTTTCTTT
.	TRBJ2-1	.	TRBV9	CASSVYGGSDNEQFF	TGTGCCAGCAGCGTATATGGAGGATCAGACAATGAGCAGTTCTTC
.	TRBJ2-3	TRBD2	TRBV7-2	CASSPNPRTSKGTDTQYF	TGTGCCAGCAGCCCCAATCCCCGGACTAGCAAAGGGACAGATACGCAGTATTTT
.	TRBJ1-5	.	TRBV4-1	CASSQVFAGKDQPQHF	TGCGCCAGCAGCCAAGTTTTCGCGGGGAAGGACCAGCCCCAGCATTTT
.	TRBJ2-7	TRBD1	TRBV28	CASRQTGEGYEQYF	TGTGCCAGCAGACAAACAGGGGAAGGTTACGAGCAGTACTTC
.	TRBJ2-7	.	TRBV6-6	CASVGVSYEQYF	TGTGCCAGCGTCGGGGTATCCTACGAGCAGTACTTC
.	TRBJ1-2	.	TRBV28	CAIASNYGYTF	TGTGCCATAGCCTCTAACTATGGCTACACCTTC
.	TRBJ2-1	TRBD2	TRBV2	CASSPGLAGVGEQFF	TGTGCCAGCAGCCCCGGACTAGCGGGAGTAGGTGAGCAGTTCTTC
.	TRBJ1-1	TRBD1	TRBV29-1	CSVDRQGGTEAFF	TGCAGCGTAGATCGACAGGGGGGTACTGAAGCTTTCTTT
.	TRBJ2-1	TRBD1	TRBV7-2	CASSVRDRGYEQFF	TGTGCCAGCAGCGTAAGGGACAGGGGCTATGAGCAGTTCTTC
.	TRBJ1-2	.	TRBV7-3	CASSALQGSGYTF	TGTGCCAGCAGCGCCCTACAGGGATCTGGCTACACCTTC
.	TRBJ1-1	.	TRBV7-9	CASRATAMNTEAFF	TGTGCCAGCAGAGCGACAGCCATGAACACTGAAGCTTTCTTT
once	TRBJ2-1	TRBD2	TRBV12-3/TRBV12-4	CASRTSGYNEQFF	TGTGCCAGCAGAACTAGCGGCTACAATGAGCAGTTCTTC
.	TRBJ2-1	TRBD2	TRBV5-6	CASSGTSGRNEQFF	TGTGCCAGCAGTGGGACTAGCGGGAGGAATGAGCAGTTCTTC
.	TRBJ2-7	TRBD1	TRBV6-5	CASRETGGREQYF	TGTGCCAGCAGGGAGACAGGGGGAAGGGAGCAGTACTTC
.	TRBJ2-2	.	TRBV7-3	CASSLGGGQGRTGELFF	TGTGCCAGCAGCTTAGGGGGCGGGCAGGGCAGGACCGGGGAGCTGTTTTTT
.	TRBJ1-4	.	TRBV18	CASSPVRAGEKLFF	TGTGCCAGCTCACCAGTCAGGGCCGGAGAAAAACTGTTTTTT
.	TRBJ2-1	TRBD2	TRBV29-1	CSVGTSGYNEQFF	TGCAGCGTTGGAACTAGCGGCTACAATGAGCAGTTCTTC
.	TRBJ1-4	TRBD1	TRBV7-9	CASSYPGQGPANEKLFF	TGTGCCAGCAGCTATCCGGGACAGGGACCGGCTAATGAAAAACTGTTTTTT
.	TRBJ1-1	.	TRBV28	CASRYGTLHIGAFF	TGTGCCAGCAGATACGGGACTCTCCATATCGGGGCTTTCTTT
.	TRBJ2-7	.	TRBV1	CTSSQVRKLAGSYEQYF	TGCACCAGCAGCCAAGTTCGTAAACTAGCGGGAAGCTACGAGCAGTACTTC
.	TRBJ2-1	.	TRBV29-1	CSVREDYNEQFF	TGCAGCGTCAGGGAGGACTACAATGAGCAGTTCTTC
.	TRBJ1-3	.	TRBV5-1	CASSPEGGWGIYF	TGCGCCAGCAGCCCGGAAGGGGGATGGGGCATATATTTT
once	TRBJ2-5	.	TRBV5-3	CARSLEQRPVEETQYF	TGTGCCAGAAGCTTGGAGCAGCGCCCCGTGGAAGAGACCCAGTACTTC
once	TRBJ2-5	.	TRBV5-1	CASSPVAPEETQYF	TGCGCCAGCAGCCCTGTGGCCCCGGAGGAGACCCAGTACTTC
.	TRBJ2-2	.	TRBV11-3	CASSLNSLAGELFF	TGTGCCAGCAGCTTAAACTCCCTTGCCGGGGAGCTGTTTTTT
few	TRBJ2-7	.	TRBV10-1	CASPRGMGLPPQYF	TGCGCCAGCCCGAGGGGGATGGGCCTTCCCCCACAGTACTTC